This TCR beta chain was captured by sequencing in a study of T cells in Graves' hyperthyroidism and ophthalmopathy. Notes on the study in general: A model built on 13 V-J features separated ophthalmopathy from stable hyperthyroidism.

What was amplified from RNA transcripts were TCR beta CDR3 regions. During a first-round RT-PCR of the TCR CDR3, the HTBI primer set was used. TCRdb used MiXCR to reprocess the multiplex PCR reads, holding one entry per CDR3 protein. The profile shows 450,000 to 700,000 distinct CDR3 sequences, approximately 44% of them singletons. This clonotype showed up many times. Antigen specificity is unknown. CDR1 is MNHNS, CDR2 SASEGT, per germline. CDR3 length: 14 residues. The V and J ends lost 6 bases and 1 base, in that order; junction bases with no gene match: 4. The sample consisted of peripheral blood or thyroid tissue (not recorded which). The genes are TRBV6-1 and TRBJ2-7; 9 bases are a match to TRBD1. The TCR was taken from an adult woman with Graves' disease, either hyperthyroidism or ophthalmopathy (not recorded which). CDR3 region: CASSWTGASYEQYF. Written as DNA, the CDR3 is TGTGCCAGCAGCTGGACAGGGGCATCCTACGAGCAGTACTTC.